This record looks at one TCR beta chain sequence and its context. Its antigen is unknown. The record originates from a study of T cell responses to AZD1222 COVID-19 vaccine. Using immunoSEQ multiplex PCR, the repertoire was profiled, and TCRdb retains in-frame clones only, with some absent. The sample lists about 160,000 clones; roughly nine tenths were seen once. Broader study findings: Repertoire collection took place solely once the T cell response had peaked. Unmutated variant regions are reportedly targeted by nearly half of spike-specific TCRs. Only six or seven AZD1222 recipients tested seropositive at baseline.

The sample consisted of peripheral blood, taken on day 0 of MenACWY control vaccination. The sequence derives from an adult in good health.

The DNA of the CDR3 is TGTGCCAGTAGTAGTGGGGGGGCGCGCACTGAAGCTTTCTTT. Translated: CASSSGGARTEAFF. The rearrangement links TRBV19 to TRBJ1-1, with a possible D match to TRBD1 (6 bases). CDR3 length equals 14 residues. With 4 bases removed from V and 4 bases from J, the gap between germline ends came to 13 bases. Germline V lookup: CDR1 LNHDA, CDR2 SQIVND (reference sequence).